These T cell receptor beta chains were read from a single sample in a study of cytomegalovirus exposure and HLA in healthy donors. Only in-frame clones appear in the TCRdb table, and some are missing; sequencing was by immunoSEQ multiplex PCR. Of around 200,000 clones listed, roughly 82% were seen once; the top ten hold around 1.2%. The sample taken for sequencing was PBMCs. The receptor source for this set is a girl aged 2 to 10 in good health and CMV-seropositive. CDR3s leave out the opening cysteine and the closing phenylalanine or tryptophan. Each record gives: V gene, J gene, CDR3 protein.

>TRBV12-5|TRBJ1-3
ASGLVVNLGGSGNTIY
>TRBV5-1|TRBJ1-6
ASSLQGYNSPLH
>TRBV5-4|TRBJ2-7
ASSYREGGSYEQY
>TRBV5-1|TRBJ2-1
ASSLSLNSGYNEQF
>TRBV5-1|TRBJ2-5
ASSLAGDRGESQETQY
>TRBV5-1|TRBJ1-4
ASSFNGDSTNEKLF
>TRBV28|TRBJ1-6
ASSSPGQGNSPLH
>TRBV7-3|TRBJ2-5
ASSSGRRGETQY
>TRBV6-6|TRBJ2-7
ASSYEVAGFYEQY
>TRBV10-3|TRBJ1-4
AISEGVDEKLF
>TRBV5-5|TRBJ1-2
ASSLLTGNNGYT
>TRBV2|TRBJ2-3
ASSEGYEAIPDTQY
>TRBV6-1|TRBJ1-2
ASSEGPGPNYGYT
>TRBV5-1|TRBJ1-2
ASSLTTGGNYGYT
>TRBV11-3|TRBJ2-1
ASSLLVDNEQF
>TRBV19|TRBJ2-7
ASSTPGQLAAYEQY
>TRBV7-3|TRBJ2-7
ASSRGVAGAYEQY
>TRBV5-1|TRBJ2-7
ASSLSLSGRRSYEQY
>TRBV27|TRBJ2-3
ASSPSGSTDTQY
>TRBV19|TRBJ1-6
ASSISRGNLYSPLH
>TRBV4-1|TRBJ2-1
ASSVQTVSYNEQF
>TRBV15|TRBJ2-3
ATSRTSRADTQY
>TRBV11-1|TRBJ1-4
ASSLAGPEEKLF
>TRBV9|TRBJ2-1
ASSPRAGAGYNEQF
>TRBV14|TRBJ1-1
ASSLGQGRGTEFAF
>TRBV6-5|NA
ASSLSGGNEQY
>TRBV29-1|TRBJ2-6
SAGKTAGVGANVLT
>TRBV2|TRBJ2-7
ASSTAYEQY
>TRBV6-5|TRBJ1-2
ASSPHSYGYT
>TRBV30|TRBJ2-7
AWSPTGDEQY
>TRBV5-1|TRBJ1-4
ASSPDSGREKLF
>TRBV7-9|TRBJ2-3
ASSPWDTPDTQY